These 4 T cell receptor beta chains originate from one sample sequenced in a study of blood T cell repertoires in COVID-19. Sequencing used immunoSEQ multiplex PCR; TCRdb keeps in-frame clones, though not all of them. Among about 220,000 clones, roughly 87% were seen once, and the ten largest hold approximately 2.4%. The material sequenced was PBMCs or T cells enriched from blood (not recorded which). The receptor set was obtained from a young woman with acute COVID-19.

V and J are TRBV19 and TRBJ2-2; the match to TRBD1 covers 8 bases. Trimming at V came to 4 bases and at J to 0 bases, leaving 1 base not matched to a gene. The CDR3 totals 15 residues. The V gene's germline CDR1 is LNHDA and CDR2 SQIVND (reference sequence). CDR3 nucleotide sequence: TGTGCCAGTAGTAGGGACAGGACGAACACCGGGGAGCTGTTTTTT. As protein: CASSRDRTNTGELFF.

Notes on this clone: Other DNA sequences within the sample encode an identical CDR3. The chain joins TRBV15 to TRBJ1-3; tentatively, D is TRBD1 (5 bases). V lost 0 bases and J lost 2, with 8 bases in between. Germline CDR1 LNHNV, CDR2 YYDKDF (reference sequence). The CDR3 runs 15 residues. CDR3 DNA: TGTGCCACCAGCAGAGATCGGGGGACTGGAAACACCATATATTTT. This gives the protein CATSRDRGTGNTIYF. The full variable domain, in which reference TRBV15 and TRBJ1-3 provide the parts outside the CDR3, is DAMVIQNPRYQVTQFGKPVTLSCSQTLNHNVMYWYQQKSSQAPKLLFHYYDKDFNNEADTPDNFQSRRPNTSFCFLDIRSPGLGDTAMYLCATSRDRGTGNTIYFGEGSWLTVV.

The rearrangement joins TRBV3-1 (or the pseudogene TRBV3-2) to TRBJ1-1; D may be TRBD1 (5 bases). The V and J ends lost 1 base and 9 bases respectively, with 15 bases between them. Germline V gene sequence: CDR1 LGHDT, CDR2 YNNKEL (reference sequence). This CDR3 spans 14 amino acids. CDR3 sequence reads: CASSQVGPQGKAFF. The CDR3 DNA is TGTGCCAGCAGCCAAGTTGGGCCCCAGGGAAAAGCTTTCTTT.

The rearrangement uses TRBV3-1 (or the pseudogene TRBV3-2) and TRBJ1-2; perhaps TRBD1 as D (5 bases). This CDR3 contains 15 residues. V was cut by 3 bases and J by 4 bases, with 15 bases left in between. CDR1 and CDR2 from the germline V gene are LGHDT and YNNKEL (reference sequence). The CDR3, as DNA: TGTGCCAGCAGCCAGGGGCTTCTTGCTCGCTATGGCTACACCTTC. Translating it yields CASSQGLLARYGYTF.